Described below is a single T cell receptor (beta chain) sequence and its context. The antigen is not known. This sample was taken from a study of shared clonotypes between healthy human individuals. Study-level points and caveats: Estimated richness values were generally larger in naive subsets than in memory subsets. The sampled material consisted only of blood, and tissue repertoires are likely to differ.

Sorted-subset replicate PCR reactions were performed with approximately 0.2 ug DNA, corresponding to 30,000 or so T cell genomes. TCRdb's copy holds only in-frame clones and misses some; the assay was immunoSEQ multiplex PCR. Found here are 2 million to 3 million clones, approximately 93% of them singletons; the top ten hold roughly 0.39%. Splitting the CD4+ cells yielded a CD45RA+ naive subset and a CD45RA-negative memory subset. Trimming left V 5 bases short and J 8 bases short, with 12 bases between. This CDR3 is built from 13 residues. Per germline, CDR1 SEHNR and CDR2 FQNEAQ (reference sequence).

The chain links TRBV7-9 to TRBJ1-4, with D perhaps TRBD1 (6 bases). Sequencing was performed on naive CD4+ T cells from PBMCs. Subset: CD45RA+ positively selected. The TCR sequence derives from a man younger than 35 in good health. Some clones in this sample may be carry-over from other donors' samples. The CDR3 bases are TGTGCCAGCAGCCTGTTCCAGGGGGAAAAACTGTTTTTT. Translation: CASSLFQGEKLFF.